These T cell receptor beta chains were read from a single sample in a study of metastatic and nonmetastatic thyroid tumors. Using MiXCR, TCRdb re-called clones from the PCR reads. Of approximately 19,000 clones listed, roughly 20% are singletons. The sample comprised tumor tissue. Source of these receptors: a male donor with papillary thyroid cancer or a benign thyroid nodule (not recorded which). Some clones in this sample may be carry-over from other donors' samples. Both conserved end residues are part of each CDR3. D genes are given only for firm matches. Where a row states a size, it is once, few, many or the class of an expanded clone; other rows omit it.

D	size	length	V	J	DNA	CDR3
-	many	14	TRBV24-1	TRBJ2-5	TGTGCCACCAGTGATTTTACAGAACAAGAGACCCAGTACTTC	CATSDFTEQETQYF
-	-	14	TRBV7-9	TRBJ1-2	TGTGCCAGCTGCTTAGACTGGGGAAACTATGGCTCCACCTTC	CASCLDWGNYGSTF
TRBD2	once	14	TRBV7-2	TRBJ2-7	TGTGCCAGCAGCTTAAGGGCGGGAGCTGACGAGCAGTACTTC	CASSLRAGADEQYF
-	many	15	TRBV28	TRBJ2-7	TGTGCCAGCAGTTCGACTTCCAGGGGAAACTACGAGCAGTACTTC	CASSSTSRGNYEQYF
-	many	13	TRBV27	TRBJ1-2	TGTGCCAGCAGACCCGGGGGGCTGTATGGTTACACCTTC	CASRPGGLYGYTF
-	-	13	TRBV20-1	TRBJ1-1	TGCAGTGCTAGGAGGCCCCTTACCACTGAAGCTTTCTTT	CSARRPLTTEAFF
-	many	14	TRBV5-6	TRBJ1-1	TGTGCCAGCAGCTTGGTTCAGCTGAACACTGAAGCTTTCTTT	CASSLVQLNTEAFF
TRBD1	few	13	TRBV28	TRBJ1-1	TGTGCCAGCAACCCCGGGACAGGGCCTGAAGCTTTCTTT	CASNPGTGPEAFF
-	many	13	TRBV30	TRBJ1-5	TGTGCCTGGAGTGTTTTCAGGGATCAGCCCCAGCATTTT	CAWSVFRDQPQHF
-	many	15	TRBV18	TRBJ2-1	TGTGCCAGCTCACCACAGACGGCCTCCTACAATGAGCAGTTCTTC	CASSPQTASYNEQFF
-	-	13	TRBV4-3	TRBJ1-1	TGCGCCAGCAGCCAAGAGGGGTGGACTGAAGCTTTCTTT	CASSQEGWTEAFF
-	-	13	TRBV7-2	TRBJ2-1	TGTGCCAGTCGAGAGAGCTCCTACAATGAGCAGTTCTTC	CASRESSYNEQFF
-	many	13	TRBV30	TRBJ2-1	TGTGCCTGGTGCGGGGATTCGTACAATGAGCAGTTCTTC	CAWCGDSYNEQFF
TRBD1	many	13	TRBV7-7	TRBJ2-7	TGTGCTAGCAGCTCGGACAGGGGTGCCGAGCAGTACTTC	CASSSDRGAEQYF
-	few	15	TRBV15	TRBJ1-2	TGTGCCACCAGCCACGAGGGGGGGCGCGGGTATGGCTACACCTTC	CATSHEGGRGYGYTF
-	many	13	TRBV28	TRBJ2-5	TGTGCCAGCAGTTTGAACCACCAAGAGACCCAGTACTTC	CASSLNHQETQYF
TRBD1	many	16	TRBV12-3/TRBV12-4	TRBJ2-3	TGTGCCAGCAGTCAAGGGACAGGCCTTAGCACAGATACGCAGTATTTT	CASSQGTGLSTDTQYF
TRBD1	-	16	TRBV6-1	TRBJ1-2	TGTGCCAGCAGGATCCACCGGGACAGGGCGGTGGAGGGCTACACCTTC	CASRIHRDRAVEGYTF
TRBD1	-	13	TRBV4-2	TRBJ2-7	TGTGCCAGCAGCCGGGACAGGGTGAACGAGCAGTACTTC	CASSRDRVNEQYF
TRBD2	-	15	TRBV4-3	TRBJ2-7	TGCGCCAGCAGCCAGGTTCTAGCGGAGTCCTACGAGCAGTACTTC	CASSQVLAESYEQYF
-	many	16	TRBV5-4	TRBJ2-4	TGTGCCAGCAGCTCCCAGGCGCGCCGGGAAGAAAACATTCAGTACTTC	CASSSQARREENIQYF
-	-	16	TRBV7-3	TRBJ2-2	TGTGCCAGCAGCTTACGTCCCCTAGCGAACACCGGGGAGCTGTTTTTT	CASSLRPLANTGELFF
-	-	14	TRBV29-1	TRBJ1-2	TGCAGCGTTGAGGTATGGGACGGACCCTATGTCTACACCTTC	CSVEVWDGPYVYTF
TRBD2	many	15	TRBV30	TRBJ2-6	TGTGCCTGGAGGCGGGGGGGCCCTGGGGCCAACGTCCTGACTTTC	CAWRRGGPGANVLTF
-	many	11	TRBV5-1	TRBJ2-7	TGCGCCAGCAGCTCCTCCTACGAGCAGTACTTC	CASSSSYEQYF
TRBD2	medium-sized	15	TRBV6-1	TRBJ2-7	TGTGCCAGCAGTGAGGGACTAGCGGGAGCCTACGAGCAGTACTTC	CASSEGLAGAYEQYF
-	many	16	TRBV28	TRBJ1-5	TGTGCCAGCAGTTTTCGGGGCTCCCTTAGCAATCAGCCCCAGCATTTT	CASSFRGSLSNQPQHF
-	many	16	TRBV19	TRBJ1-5	TGTGCCAGTAGTATCTTCGGGCAGGGGCAATATCAGCCCCAGCATTTT	CASSIFGQGQYQPQHF
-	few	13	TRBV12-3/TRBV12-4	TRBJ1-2	TGTGCCAGCAGTTTAGTGCCGACCTATGGCCACACCTTC	CASSLVPTYGHTF
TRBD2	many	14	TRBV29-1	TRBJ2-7	TGCAGCGTATCAAGTGGGACTAGAACAGACGAGCAGTACTTC	CSVSSGTRTDEQYF
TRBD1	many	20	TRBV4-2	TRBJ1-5	TGTGCCAGCAGCCCAAACTCGCCGGACAGGGGTCCTTATAGCAATCAGCCCCAGCATTTT	CASSPNSPDRGPYSNQPQHF
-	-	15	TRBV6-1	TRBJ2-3	TGTGCCAGCAGTGAAGGAAGCGGGAGCACAGATACGCAGTATTTT	CASSEGSGSTDTQYF
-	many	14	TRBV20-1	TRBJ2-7	TGCAGTGCTAGAGAGGGAGAGAGCTCCTACGAGCAGTACTTC	CSAREGESSYEQYF
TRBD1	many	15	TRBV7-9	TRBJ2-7	TGTGCCAGCAGCTTTGAGGGGGCCGTGGTCTACGAGCAGTACTTC	CASSFEGAVVYEQYF